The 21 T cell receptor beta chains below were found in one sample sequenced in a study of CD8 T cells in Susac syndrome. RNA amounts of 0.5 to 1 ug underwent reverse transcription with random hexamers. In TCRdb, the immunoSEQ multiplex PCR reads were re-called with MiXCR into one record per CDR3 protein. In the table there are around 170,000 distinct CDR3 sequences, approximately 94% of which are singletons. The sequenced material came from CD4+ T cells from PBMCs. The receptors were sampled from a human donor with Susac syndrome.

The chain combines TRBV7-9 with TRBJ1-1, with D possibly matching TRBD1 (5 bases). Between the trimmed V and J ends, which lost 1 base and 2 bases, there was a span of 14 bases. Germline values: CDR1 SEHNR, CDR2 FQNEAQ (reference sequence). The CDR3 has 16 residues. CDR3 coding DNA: TGTGCCAGCAGCTTAGGCGTTCGCCAGGGTAACACTGAAGCTTTCTTT. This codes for CASSLGVRQGNTEAFF.

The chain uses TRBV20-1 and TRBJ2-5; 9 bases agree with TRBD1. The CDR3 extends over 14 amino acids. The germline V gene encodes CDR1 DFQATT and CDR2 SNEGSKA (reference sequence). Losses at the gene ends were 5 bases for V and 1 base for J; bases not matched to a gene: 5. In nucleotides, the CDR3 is TGCAGTGCTTTCCGGGACAGGGTCCAAGAGACCCAGTACTTC. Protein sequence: CSAFRDRVQETQYF.

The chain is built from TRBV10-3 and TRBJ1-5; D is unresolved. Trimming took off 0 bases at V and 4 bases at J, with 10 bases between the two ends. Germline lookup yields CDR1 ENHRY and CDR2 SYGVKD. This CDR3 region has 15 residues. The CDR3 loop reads CAISESLGSNQPQHF. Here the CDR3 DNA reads TGTGCCATCAGTGAGTCGTTAGGGTCGAATCAGCCCCAGCATTTT.

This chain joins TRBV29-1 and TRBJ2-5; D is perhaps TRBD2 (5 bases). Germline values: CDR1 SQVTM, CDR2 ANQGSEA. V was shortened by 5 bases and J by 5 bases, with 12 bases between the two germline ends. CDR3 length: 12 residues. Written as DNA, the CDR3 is TGCAGCGTTTTAGCGTTGAGCGAGACCCAGTACTTC. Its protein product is CSVLALSETQYF.

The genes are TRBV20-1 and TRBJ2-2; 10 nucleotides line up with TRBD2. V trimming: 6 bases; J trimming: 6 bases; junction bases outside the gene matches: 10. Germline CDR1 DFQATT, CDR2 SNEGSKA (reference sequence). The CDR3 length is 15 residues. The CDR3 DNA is TGCAGTGCCCAGGGGCTGAGCGGGGGGGCCGGGGAGCTGTTTTTT. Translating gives CSAQGLSGGAGELFF.

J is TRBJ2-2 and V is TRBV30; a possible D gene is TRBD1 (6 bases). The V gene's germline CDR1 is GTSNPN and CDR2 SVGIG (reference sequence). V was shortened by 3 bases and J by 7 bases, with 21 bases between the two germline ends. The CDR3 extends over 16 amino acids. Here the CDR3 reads CAWRIGQSLVGGELFF. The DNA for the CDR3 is TGTGCCTGGAGGATTGGACAGAGTTTAGTAGGCGGGGAGCTGTTTTTT.

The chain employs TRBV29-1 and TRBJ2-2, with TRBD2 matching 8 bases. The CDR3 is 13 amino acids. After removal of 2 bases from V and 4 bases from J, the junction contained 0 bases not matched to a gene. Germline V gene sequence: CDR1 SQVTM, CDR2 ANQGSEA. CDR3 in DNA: TGCAGCGTTGAACTAGCGGGCACCGGGGAGCTGTTTTTT. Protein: CSVELAGTGELFF.

As DNA, the CDR3 is TGTGCCAGCAGCCTGAGCGGAAGCTCCTACAATGAGCAGTTCTTC. It translates to CASSLSGSSYNEQFF. The V and J genes are TRBV6-2 or TRBV6-3 and TRBJ2-1; tentative D call: TRBD2 (5 bases). V dropped 6 bases and J dropped 0 bases, with 12 bases sitting between them. Germline lookup yields CDR1 MNHEY and CDR2 SVGEGT. The length of the CDR3 is 15 residues.

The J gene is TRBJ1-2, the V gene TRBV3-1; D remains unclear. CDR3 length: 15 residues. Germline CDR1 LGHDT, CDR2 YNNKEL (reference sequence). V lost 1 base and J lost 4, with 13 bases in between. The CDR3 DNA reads TGTGCCAGCAGCCAAGGCGATCCTGGGGTCTATGGCTACACCTTC. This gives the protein CASSQGDPGVYGYTF.

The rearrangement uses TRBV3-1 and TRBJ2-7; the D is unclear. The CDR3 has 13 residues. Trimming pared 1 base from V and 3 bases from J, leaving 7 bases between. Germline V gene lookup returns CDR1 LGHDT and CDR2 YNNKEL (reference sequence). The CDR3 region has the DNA TGTGCCAGCAGCCAAGGAACAGACTACGAGCAGTACTTC. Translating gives CASSQGTDYEQYF.

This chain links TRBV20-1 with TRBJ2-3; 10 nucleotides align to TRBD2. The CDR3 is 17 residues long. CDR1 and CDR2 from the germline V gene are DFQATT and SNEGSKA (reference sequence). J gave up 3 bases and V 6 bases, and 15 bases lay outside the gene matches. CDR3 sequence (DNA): TGCAGTGCAAATGCGGAGCGGGGGGGCGGTAGGACAGATACGCAGTATTTT. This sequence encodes CSANAERGGGRTDTQYF.

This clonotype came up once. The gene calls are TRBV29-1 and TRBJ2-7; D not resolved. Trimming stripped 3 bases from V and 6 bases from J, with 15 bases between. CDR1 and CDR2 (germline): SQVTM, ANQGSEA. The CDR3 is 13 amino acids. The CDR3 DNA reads TGCAGCGTTGACGGCGCTGCGAGTACCGAGCAGTACTTC. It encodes CSVDGAASTEQYF.

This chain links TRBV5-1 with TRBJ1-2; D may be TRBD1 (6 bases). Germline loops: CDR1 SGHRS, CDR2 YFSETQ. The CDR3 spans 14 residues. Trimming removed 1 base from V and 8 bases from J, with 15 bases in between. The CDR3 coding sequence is TGCGCCAGCAGCTTGAAGGCAGGGGAGATGGGCTACACCTTC. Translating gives CASSLKAGEMGYTF.

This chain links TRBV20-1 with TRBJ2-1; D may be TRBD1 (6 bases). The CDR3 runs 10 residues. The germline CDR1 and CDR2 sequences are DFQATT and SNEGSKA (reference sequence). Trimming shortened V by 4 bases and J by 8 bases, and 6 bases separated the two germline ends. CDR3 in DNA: TGCAGTGCTACAGGGGATGAGCAGTTCTTC. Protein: CSATGDEQFF.

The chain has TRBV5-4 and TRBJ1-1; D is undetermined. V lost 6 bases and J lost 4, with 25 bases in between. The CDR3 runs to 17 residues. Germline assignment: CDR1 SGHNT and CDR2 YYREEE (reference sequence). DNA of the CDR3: TGTGCCAGCACCCCTGGGATGAAGTCTGTTAGTGGCACTGAAGCTTTCTTT. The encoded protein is CASTPGMKSVSGTEAFF.

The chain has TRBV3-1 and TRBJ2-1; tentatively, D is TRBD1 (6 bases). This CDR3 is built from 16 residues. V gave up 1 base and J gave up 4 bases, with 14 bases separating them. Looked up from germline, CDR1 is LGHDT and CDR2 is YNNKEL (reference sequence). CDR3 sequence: CASSQVGGGIYNEQFF. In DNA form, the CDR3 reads TGTGCCAGCAGCCAAGTTGGTGGGGGCATTTACAATGAGCAGTTCTTC.

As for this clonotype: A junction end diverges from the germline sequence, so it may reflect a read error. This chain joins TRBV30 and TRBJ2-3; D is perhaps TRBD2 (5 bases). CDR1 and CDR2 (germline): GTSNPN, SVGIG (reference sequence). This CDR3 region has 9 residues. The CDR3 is CARRSTQYF. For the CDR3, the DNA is TGTGCCCGGAGGAGTACGCAGTATTTT.

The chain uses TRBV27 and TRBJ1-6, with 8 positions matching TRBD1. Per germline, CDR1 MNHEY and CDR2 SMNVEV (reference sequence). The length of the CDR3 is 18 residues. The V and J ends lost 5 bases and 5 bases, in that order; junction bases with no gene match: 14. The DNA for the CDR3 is TGTGCCAGCAGTCACCAAAGGACAGGGCCTGGGAATAATTCACCCCTCCACTTT. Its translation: CASSHQRTGPGNNSPLHF.

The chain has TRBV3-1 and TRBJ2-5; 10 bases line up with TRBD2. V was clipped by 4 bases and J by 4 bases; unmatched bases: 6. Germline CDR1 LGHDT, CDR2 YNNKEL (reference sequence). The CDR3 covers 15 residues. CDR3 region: CASSPSGGGRETQYF. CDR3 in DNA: TGTGCCAGCAGCCCTAGCGGGGGCGGCCGAGAGACCCAGTACTTC.

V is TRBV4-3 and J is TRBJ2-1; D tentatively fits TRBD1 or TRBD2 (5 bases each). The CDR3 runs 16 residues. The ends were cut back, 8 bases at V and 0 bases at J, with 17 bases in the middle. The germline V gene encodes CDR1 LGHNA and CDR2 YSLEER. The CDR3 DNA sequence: TGCGCCAGCGGTCGAGGGGCGGGCAGCTCCTACAATGAGCAGTTCTTC. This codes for CASGRGAGSSYNEQFF.

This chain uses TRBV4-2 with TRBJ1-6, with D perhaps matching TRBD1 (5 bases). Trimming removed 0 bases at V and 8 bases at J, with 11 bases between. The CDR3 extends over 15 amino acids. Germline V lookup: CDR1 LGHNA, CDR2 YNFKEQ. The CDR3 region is CASSQDTGAHSPLHF. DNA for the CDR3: TGTGCCAGCAGCCAAGATACCGGGGCTCATTCACCCCTCCACTTT.